This T cell receptor beta chain was obtained from a study of blood T cell repertoires in COVID-19. Study-level background: Sites across the United States, Italy and Spain contributed samples from acute and convalescent COVID-19. Sample material is recorded as cDNA or gDNA derived from T cells, B-cell-depleted T cells, or PBMCs.

Authors' methods: Reference gene primer amplification in the assay estimated nucleated cell counts. Libraries were prepared by immunoSEQ multiplex PCR; TCRdb keeps only in-frame clonotypes and omits some of them. V and J calls and clone size come straight from that table; D and trimming were deduced from the DNA. The data hold approximately 260,000 clones, with roughly nine tenths observed a single time. V gave up 8 bases and J gave up 0 bases; unmatched junction bases: 7. Germline lookup yields CDR1 LNHDA and CDR2 SQIVND (reference sequence). The CDR3 covers 15 residues. This clone appeared once. This chain uses TRBV19 with TRBJ1-3, with 7 bases identical to TRBD1. Sequencing was performed on peripheral blood. This TCR was recovered from a man between 50 and 59 years old with acute or convalescent COVID-19. The CDR3 region has the DNA TGTGCCAGTGTGGGACAGTCTTTCTCTGGAAACACCATATATTTT. It translates to CASVGQSFSGNTIYF. Filled out from reference TRBV19 and TRBJ1-3, the complete variable domain reads DGGITQSPKYLFRKEGQNVTLSCEQNLNHDAMYWYRQDPGQGLRLIYYSQIVNDFQKGDIAEGYSVSREKKESFPLTVTSAQKNPTAFYLCASVGQSFSGNTIYFGEGSWLTVV.